The following is a T cell receptor beta chain sequence with its context. No antigen is known for it. Time point specified: week 35, safety follow-up. Mutant IDH1 20-mer peptide, at 300 ug, made up each vaccine dose, with topical imiquimod. From germline, CDR1 is MGHDK and CDR2 SYGVNS. Trimming cost V 2 bases and J 6 bases, with 13 bases left between them. The CDR3 length is 14 residues. The data derive from a study of a mutant IDH1 vaccine in newly diagnosed glioma. The overall study: Patients were started on vaccination 4-6 weeks after radiotherapy alone, or with temozolomide cycles. The treated population exhibited a male proportion of about 62%, a female proportion of about 38%, and a mean age of approximately 41 years. Participants attended visit V12, the safety follow-up, at week 35, and then attended visit V13 at week 47.

Sequenced by immunoSEQ multiplex PCR; TCRdb stores in-frame clones only, minus some. The sample lists around 26,000 clones, over 65% seen once, with roughly a third in the top ten. This sequence was found in a man in his thirties or forties with glioma. The sequencing used PBMCs, collected from a glioma patient whose treatment included an IDH1 peptide vaccine. This chain connects TRBV25-1 to TRBJ1-2; tentatively, D is TRBD1 (5 bases). CDR3 loop: CASSEEGTADGYTF. CDR3 DNA: TGTGCCAGCAGTGAAGAAGGGACGGCGGATGGCTACACCTTC.